This entry lists 14 T cell receptor beta chains sequenced from one sample in a study of blood T cell repertoires in COVID-19. Measured with immunoSEQ multiplex PCR; TCRdb has only the in-frame clones, and not every one. The data show about 260,000 clones, about 81% seen once. Material: PBMCs or T cells enriched from blood (not recorded which). These TCRs come from a man aged 25-45 years with acute COVID-19.

This rearrangement joins TRBV6-1 to TRBJ2-5, with 9 bases fitting TRBD2. The CDR3 is 14 amino acids. Looked up from germline, CDR1 is MNHNS and CDR2 is SASEGT. With V trimmed by 3 bases and J by 7 bases, 6 bases remained unmatched. CDR3 sequence (DNA): TGTGCCAGCAGTGATAGCGGGGGTGCGGGGACCCAGTACTTC. Protein: CASSDSGGAGTQYF.

The table lists this clone with a few counts. The chain recombines TRBV6-5 with TRBJ2-7, with TRBD1 identical over 7 bases. CDR1 is MNHEY and CDR2 is SVGAGI in the germline V gene. The CDR3 loop spans 14 amino acids. J gave up 1 base and V 6 bases, and 6 bases lay outside the gene matches. The CDR3: CASRGGPPSYEQYV. The DNA for the CDR3 is TGTGCCAGCAGAGGGGGCCCACCATCCTACGAGCAGTACGTC.

The gene calls are TRBV28 and TRBJ1-4; D gene ambiguous. From germline, CDR1 is MDHEN and CDR2 SYDVKM. The CDR3 length is 11 residues. The V and J ends lost 8 bases and 7 bases respectively, with 8 bases between them. The CDR3, as DNA: TGTGCCAGCCGATCTATTGAAAAACTGTTTTTT. Residues: CASRSIEKLFF.

The chain recombines TRBV5-5 with TRBJ2-5; D not resolved. Trimming took off 0 bases at V and 1 base at J, with 7 bases between the two ends. CDR3 size: 14 residues. The V gene's germline CDR1 is SGHKS and CDR2 YYEKEE (reference sequence). The CDR3, as DNA: TGTGCCAGCAGCTTGGGTCTGTCCCAAGAGACCCAGTACTTC. Translation gives CASSLGLSQETQYF. Looking up the rest from reference TRBV5-5 and TRBJ2-5 gives the full variable domain: DAGVTQSPTHLIKTRGQQVTLRCSPISGHKSVSWYQQVLGQGPQFIFQYYEKEERGRGNFPDRFSARQFPNYSSELNVNALLLGDSALYLCASSLGLSQETQYFGPGTRLLVL.

The chain employs TRBV2 and TRBJ1-5; D is possibly TRBD1 (5 bases). The V gene lost 4 bases and the J gene lost 7 bases, with 17 bases spanning the gap. The CDR3 has 15 residues. Germline V gene data show CDR1 as SNHLY and CDR2 as FYNNEI. The CDR3 DNA follows: TGTGCCAGCAGTGCTCGCGACAGCTCGGAACAGCCCCAGCATTTT. Encoded protein: CASSARDSSEQPQHF.

The chain couples TRBV11-3 to TRBJ2-7; perhaps TRBD1 as D (5 bases). Trimming shortened V by 6 bases and J by 2 bases, and 11 bases separated the two germline ends. Looked up from germline, CDR1 is SGHNT and CDR2 is YENEEA. The CDR3 sequence is 13 residues long. The CDR3 sequence: CASSAGPTYEQYV. The CDR3 region has the DNA TGTGCCAGCAGTGCAGGGCCGACCTACGAGCAGTACGTC.

Details on this clone: The junction does not match germline at one end; this may be a read error. V usage is TRBV5-1 and J usage is TRBJ1-4; the D gene is possibly TRBD1 (6 bases). The CDR3 has 20 residues. The germline CDR1 and CDR2 sequences are SGHRS and YFSETQ. The CDR3 DNA sequence: TGTGCCAGCAGTTTTCACGTACCCGGGACACTTGAAGGGGAATTTGAAAAACTGTTTTTT. This sequence encodes CASSFHVPGTLEGEFEKLFF.

This clone has just a few counts. This chain connects TRBV5-1 to TRBJ1-1; possible D gene TRBD1, 5 bases. This CDR3 has 16 residues. Trimming removed 0 bases from V and 6 bases from J, with 18 bases in between. Germline V gene lookup returns CDR1 SGHRS and CDR2 YFSETQ. CDR3 coding DNA: TGCGCCAGCAGCTTGGCCCCTAGGGGAGCGGGCGCTGAAGCTTTCTTT. Amino acids: CASSLAPRGAGAEAFF.

J is TRBJ2-5 and V is TRBV7-2; 7 bases are a match to TRBD2. The CDR3 has 15 amino acids. The V and J ends lost 6 bases and 2 bases, in that order; junction bases with no gene match: 9. The germline V gene has CDR1 SGHTA and CDR2 FQGNSA. This chain's CDR3 is CASSLNPGGQETQYF. Written as DNA, the CDR3 is TGTGCCAGCAGTTTGAATCCGGGGGGACAAGAGACCCAGTACTTC. Full variable domain (outside the CDR3, taken from reference TRBV7-2 and TRBJ2-5): GAGVSQSPSNKVTEKGKDVELRCDPISGHTALYWYRQSLGQGLEFLIYFQGNSAPDKSGLPSDRFSAERTGGSVSTLTIQRTQQEDSAVYLCASSLNPGGQETQYFGPGTRLLVL.

As concerns this clone: One junction end does not reproduce the germline sequence, and a read error may be involved. The rearrangement joins TRBV5-1 to TRBJ2-1; D unresolved. In germline, CDR1 is SGHRS, CDR2 YFSETQ. The length of the CDR3 is 13 residues. The chain's CDR3 is CASSLEAYNEQFF. CDR3 DNA sequence: TGTGCCAGCAGCTTGGAAGCGTACAATGAGCAGTTCTTC. Combining the CDR3 with reference TRBV5-1 and TRBJ2-1 gives the whole variable domain KAGVTQTPRYLIKTRGQQVTLSCSPISGHRSVSWYQQTPGQGLQFLFEYFSETQRNKGNFPGRFSGRQFSNSRSEMNVSTLELGDSALYLCASSLEAYNEQFFGPGTRLTVL.

This clone was observed a handful of times. The V and J genes are TRBV9 and TRBJ2-1; the match to TRBD2 covers 9 bases. CDR1 is SGDLS, CDR2 YYNGEE, per germline. The CDR3 runs to 17 residues. V lost 2 bases, J lost 3 bases, and 9 bases stayed unmatched. The CDR3 nucleotides are TGTGCCAGCAGCGTGGAAGTACTAGCGGGTAGCTACAATGAGCAGTTCTTC. Its translation is CASSVEVLAGSYNEQFF.

The genes are TRBV6-1 and TRBJ1-3, with D perhaps matching TRBD1 (6 bases). CDR1 MNHNS and CDR2 SASEGT come from the germline V gene. V gave up 4 bases and J gave up 0 bases, with 13 bases separating them. The CDR3 extends over 16 amino acids. The CDR3 nucleotides are TGTGCCAGCAGTGTAGGACAGAAACTCTCTGGAAACACCATATATTTT. It yields the protein CASSVGQKLSGNTIYF.

V gene TRBV18 combines with J gene TRBJ2-5, with TRBD1 matching 9 bases. Germline V gene data show CDR1 as KGHSH and CDR2 as LQKENI. V gave up 4 bases and J gave up 5 bases; unmatched junction bases: 11. CDR3 size: 16 residues. CDR3 sequence: CASSLSPTGGGETQYF. For the CDR3, the DNA is TGTGCCAGCTCACTCTCCCCGACAGGGGGAGGGGAGACCCAGTACTTC.

In this sample, this clone turned up a few times. Sequence at one end of the junction differs from germline and may be a read error. The V gene is TRBV5-1, the J gene TRBJ2-1; D is unclear. The CDR3 consists of 15 residues. CDR1 is SGHRS and CDR2 is YFSETQ in the germline V gene. CDR3 in amino acids: CASSLATSSYNEQFF. DNA of the CDR3: TGTGCCAGCAGCTTGGCGACTTCCTCCTACAATGAGCAGTTCTTC.